This TCR beta chain was recovered during a study of PD-L1 blockade in urothelial cancer. Looking at the study overall: Blood was subjected to analysis at 3 weeks (second dose) and 6 weeks following treatment start.

Locally advanced or metastatic urothelial carcinoma was diagnosed in the patients. Synthetic analogs of TCR templates were spiked into every PCR. Using immunoSEQ multiplex PCR, the repertoire was profiled, and TCRdb retains in-frame clones only, with some absent. The table shows 70,000 or so clones, with around 80% occurring only once. This clone was counted only a few times. This receptor was taken from a man between 65 and 79 years old with urothelial cancer. The input for sequencing was PBMCs, taken around atezolizumab (anti-PD-L1) treatment.

DNA of the CDR3: TGTGCCAGCGCACAGGGGAGAGAGACCCAGTACTTC. Translated: CASAQGRETQYF. The V gene is TRBV6-6, the J gene TRBJ2-5; the match to TRBD1 covers 7 bases. V was clipped by 8 bases and J by 4 bases; unmatched bases: 4. CDR1 is MNHNY, CDR2 SVGAGI, per germline (reference sequence). The CDR3 length is 12 residues.